Following are 15 T cell receptor delta chains from one sample sequenced in a study of γδ T cells in repeated Plasmodium falciparum infection. Flow sorting of PBMC yielded separate Vgamma9/Vdelta2+ and Vdelta2-negative gammadelta T cell populations for bulk repertoire analysis. TCRdb fed the multiplex PCR reads into CATT to redo clone calling. The sample holds some 100,000 delta-chain clones, roughly 1.4% seen once. Sequenced sample: gamma-delta T cells from blood. Receptor source: a pool of human donors (malaria-infected and uninfected, not separated).

This clone was seen more than once but under ten times. A far larger clone is a single base away, which makes a read error likely. This specimen includes other DNA sequences encoding the same CDR3. The CDR3, as DNA: TGTGCCTGTGACACCGTTGGGACGAGCACCGATAAACTCATCTTC. Translated: CACDTVGTSTDKLIF. The chain carries TRDV2 and TRDJ1; D is ambiguous. The CDR3 is made up of 15 amino acids. Germline assignment: CDR1 GEAIGNYY and CDR2 EKD.

This clone was found many times. The TCRdb record carries a much larger clone's protein, which differs from this DNA's translation at residue 12; a read error is the likely cause, and the protein listed here is the DNA translation. The chain employs TRDV2 and TRDJ2; 8 nucleotides align to TRDD3. The V segment lost 1 base and the J segment 4 bases; nucleotides outside the gene matches: 13. The length of the CDR3 is 18 residues. The germline CDR1 and CDR2 sequences are GEAIGNYY and EKD. DNA of the CDR3: TGTGCCTGTGACACGCTGAATACTGGGGGTTTCCCGACAGCACAACTCTTCTTT. Residues: CACDTLNTGGFPTAQLFF.

This clone was seen ten or more times. A far larger clone is just one base off, so this is likely a read error. The identical CDR3 is also encoded by other nucleotide sequences in the sample. In DNA, the CDR3 is TGTGCCTGTGACAGGGGGGATACTGTGACAGCACAGCTCTTCTTT. Amino acid sequence: CACDRGDTVTAQLFF. The chain employs TRDV2 and TRDJ2; 9 nucleotides agree with TRDD3. The length of the CDR3 is 15 residues. Germline V lookup: CDR1 GEAIGNYY, CDR2 EKD.

This clone was counted only a few times. Translating this DNA gives a protein that differs at residue 17 from the TCRdb one, which belongs to a much larger clone; a read error is likely, and the protein shown is this translation. The V gene is given as TRDV1, and no J gene call is available; the DNA was not compared with TRDD3, the D call given in the table. This CDR3 region has 19 residues. Germline V gene data show CDR1 as TSWWSYY and CDR2 as QGS. CDR3 loop: CALGETWGPSGKYTDKPIF. The DNA for the CDR3 is TGTGCTCTTGGGGAAACGTGGGGTCCCTCAGGGAAGTACACCGATAAACCCATCTTT.

This clone has more than one count but fewer than ten. A read error is likely here: a far larger clone is one base away. Because the CDR3's place on the DNA is in doubt, the DNA is left out and the CDR3 is given as listed by TCRdb. The V gene is TRDV1, but the J gene lacks a call; the table calls TRDD3, which could not be checked here. The CDR3 length equals 19 residues, ends included. Germline-derived CDR1 and CDR2 are TSWWSYY and QGS. The CDR3 spells CALGESPSFGLGAPYKLIF.

This clone was found a few times. A read error likely explains this, since a far larger clone differs by one base. Other DNA sequences in the sample encode the same CDR3. J is TRDJ1 and V is TRDV2; 7 positions agree with TRDD3. TCRdb carries no J gene annotation; the J gene was assigned here by matching the DNA with germline. V gave up 3 bases and J gave up 2 bases; unmatched junction bases: 5. This CDR3 has 14 amino acids. From germline, CDR1 is GEAIGNYY and CDR2 EKD. CDR3 loop: CACDPSGGTDKLIF. The CDR3 nucleotides read TGTGCCTGTGACCCCTCTGGGGGGACCGATAAACTCATCTTT.

The sample holds a few counts of this clone. The TCRdb protein, from a much larger clone, departs from this DNA's translation at residue 13, likely by read error; the protein shown derives from the DNA. The chain's CDR3 is CACDTVSTLLGDIDKLIF. The CDR3 nucleotides read TGTGCCTGTGACACCGTATCGACTCTCCTGGGGGACATCGATAAACTCATCTTT. The rearrangement uses TRDV2 and TRDJ1; 8 nucleotides match TRDD3. TCRdb carries no J gene annotation; the J gene was assigned here by matching the DNA with germline. This CDR3 is 18 amino acids long. V lost 0 bases to trimming and J lost 4 bases; unmatched junction nucleotides: 15. CDR1 GEAIGNYY and CDR2 EKD come from the germline V gene.

Ten or more counts support this clone. The chain links TRDV2 to TRDJ1; 10 bases line up with TRDD3. CDR3 length: 19 residues. Germline V lookup: CDR1 GEAIGNYY, CDR2 EKD. V dropped 0 bases and J dropped 5; count of bases not matched to a gene: 17. CDR3 in amino acids: CACDTVALGDIAFGDKLIF. As DNA, the CDR3 is TGTGCCTGTGACACCGTGGCGCTGGGGGATATCGCCTTCGGGGATAAACTCATCTTT.

As regards this clone: TCRdb records a much larger clone's protein for this DNA, with a difference at residue 18 that likely arises from a read error; the protein given is the translation of the DNA. The rearrangement joins TRDV2 to TRDJ1; 8 bases are shared with TRDD3. The J gene was missing in TCRdb and was found by matching the end of the DNA to germline. Germline CDR1 and CDR2: GEAIGNYY and EKD. This CDR3 is 21 amino acids long. CDR3 amino acids: CACDKVGGATGGLRYTDELIF. In DNA form, the CDR3 reads TGTGCCTGTGACAAGGTTGGGGGTGCTACTGGGGGTCTAAGGTACACCGATGAACTCATCTTT.

Of note for this clone: A far larger clone is one base from this, pointing to a likely read error. The sample carries other DNA sequences with the same CDR3. The J gene went uncalled, whereas the V gene is TRDV3; no DNA check was done on the table's D call, TRDD3. Germline loops: CDR1 TVYSNPD, CDR2 GDNSRS (reference sequence). The CDR3 covers 22 residues. The CDR3 protein is CAFKRHFLRLTGGYKRADKLIF. The CDR3, as DNA: TGTGCCTTTAAGCGCCACTTCCTACGTCTGACTGGGGGATACAAGCGGGCCGATAAACTTATCTTT.

Notes on this clone: The protein in TCRdb stems from a much larger clone and differs at residue 9 from this DNA's translation, likely a read error; here the protein is translated from the DNA. The gene calls are TRDV2 and TRDJ3, with 8 bases lining up with TRDD3. Assignment of the J gene here rests on matching the DNA to germline, because TCRdb gives none. Germline values: CDR1 GEAIGNYY, CDR2 EKD. The ends lost 3 bases at V and 2 bases at J; junction bases unmatched: 17. The CDR3 extends over 21 amino acids. In DNA form, the CDR3 reads TGTGCCTGTGACCGCGTACGCTCAGCTGGGGGACAACCCTGGGACACCCGACAGATGTTTTTC. Encoded protein: CACDRVRSAGGQPWDTRQMFF.

There are many counts of this clone. The gene calls are TRDV1 and TRDJ1, with 8 nucleotides matching TRDD2. The CDR3 runs 18 residues. The V and J ends lost 4 bases and 0 bases, in that order; junction bases with no gene match: 13. Germline assignment: CDR1 TSWWSYY and CDR2 QGS. CDR3 residues: CALGANFLRRRYTDKLIF. CDR3 in DNA: TGTGCTCTTGGGGCCAACTTCCTACGTAGGAGGTACACCGATAAACTCATCTTT.

In the case of this clone: This likely traces to a read error, being one base from a far larger clone. Other nucleotide sequences from this sample produce the same CDR3. The V call is TRDV1, the J call TRDJ1; perhaps TRDD3 as D (6 bases). TCRdb supplies no J gene; here it was assigned by aligning the nucleotide sequence to germline. CDR1 and CDR2 from the germline V gene are TSWWSYY and QGS. This CDR3 has 19 residues. V was cut by 3 bases and J by 9 bases, with 32 bases left in between. The CDR3 is CALGELPRLGNTDPVELIF. The CDR3 nucleotides read TGTGCTCTTGGGGAGCTACCCCGTCTGGGGAATACGGACCCTGTGGAACTCATCTTT.

This clone came up a few times. The TCRdb protein, from a much larger clone, departs from this DNA's translation at residue 5, likely by read error; the protein shown derives from the DNA. This sequence joins TRDV1 and TRDJ1; TRDD3 matches 10 bases. The J gene is absent in TCRdb and was assigned here via DNA matching to germline. This CDR3 is 25 amino acids long. Germline CDR1 reads TSWWSYY; CDR2 reads QGS. The V gene end was trimmed by 4 bases and the J gene end by 0 bases; junction bases not matched to a gene: 32. In nucleotides, the CDR3 is TGTGCTCTTGGGGGCATTTTGGGCCTTCGAAGAATTACTGGGGGATTTCCAAGGCACACCGATAAACTCATCTTT. As protein: CALGGILGLRRITGGFPRHTDKLIF.

This clone was seen only a few times. The protein given by TCRdb reflects a much larger clone and differs at residue 17 from this DNA's translation, likely from a read error; the protein shown is the DNA's translation. The V segment is TRDV1, and no J call was made; the table gives TRDD3 as D, unverified against the DNA. Germline V gives CDR1 TSWWSYY, CDR2 QGS. The CDR3 is 19 residues long. Written as DNA, the CDR3 is TGTGCTCTTGGGGATCCTCACTCCTACGCCTGGGGGATAACCGATAAACCCATCTTT. It is translated as CALGDPHSYAWGITDKPIF.